This is a list of T cell receptor beta chains from one sample in a study of OX40 agonist ivuxolimab in advanced cancers. The protocol was immunoSEQ multiplex PCR, while the TCRdb copy is restricted to in-frame clones and leaves out a portion. Here the sample spans under 80,000 clones, 88% being singletons. This specimen consisted of CD4+ or CD8+ T cells sorted from blood, obtained in a trial of the OX40 agonist ivuxolimab. All receptors come from an adult with an advanced solid tumor such as melanoma, head and neck, liver or kidney cancer. Each CDR3 is given with its conserved first and last residue. The D gene is left open where the match is weak. Size values are once, few and many counts, or a class for expanded clones, and some rows have none.

clone size,J gene,V gene,D gene,CDR3 protein,CDR3 DNA
few,TRBJ2-1,TRBV10-3,NA,CAISESRANEQFF,TGTGCCATCAGTGAGTCCAGGGCAAATGAGCAGTTCTTC
NA,TRBJ2-1,TRBV2,NA,CASSAPRAYSSYNEQFF,TGTGCCAGCAGTGCGCCTCGGGCGTATAGCTCCTACAATGAGCAGTTCTTC
NA,TRBJ1-2,TRBV6-6,NA,CASSSTPGPYGYTF,TGTGCCAGCAGTTCAACCCCAGGGCCCTATGGCTACACCTTC
once,TRBJ1-2,TRBV2,TRBD1,CASSVQGIYGYTF,TGTGCCAGCAGTGTACAGGGGATTTATGGCTACACCTTC
NA,TRBJ1-5,TRBV6-5,NA,CASSRSTVTNQPQHF,TGTGCCAGCAGTAGATCGACAGTTACCAATCAGCCCCAGCATTTT
once,TRBJ2-1,TRBV7-3,NA,CASSTTLNNEQFF,TGTGCCAGCAGCACGACCTTAAACAATGAGCAGTTCTTC
NA,TRBJ2-1,TRBV10-3,NA,CAISESRDTEQFF,TGTGCCATCAGTGAGTCCCGGGACACGGAGCAGTTCTTC
NA,TRBJ1-5,TRBV5-6,TRBD1,CASSIRTGAINQPQHF,TGTGCCAGCAGCATCCGGACAGGGGCGATCAATCAGCCCCAGCATTTT
NA,TRBJ1-5,TRBV6-1,TRBD1,CASCDRVNQPQHF,TGTGCCAGCTGTGACAGGGTCAATCAGCCCCAGCATTTT
NA,TRBJ1-1,TRBV19,TRBD1,CASSPWGQGNTEAFF,TGTGCCAGTAGTCCTTGGGGACAGGGGAACACTGAAGCTTTCTTT
NA,TRBJ1-1,TRBV4-2,NA,CASSQEREAFF,TGTGCCAGCAGCCAAGAGCGGGAAGCTTTCTTT
NA,TRBJ1-2,TRBV5-4,TRBD1,CASSSGTERLGYGYTF,TGTGCCAGCAGCTCCGGGACAGAACGTTTAGGTTATGGCTACACCTTC
NA,TRBJ2-7,TRBV6-6,TRBD1,CASSPQGSGYEQYF,TGTGCCAGCAGTCCACAGGGGAGCGGTTACGAGCAGTACTTC